These 6 T cell receptor beta chains were all obtained from the same sample, sequenced in a study of T cell responses to AZD1222 COVID-19 vaccine. The data were produced by immunoSEQ multiplex PCR, yet TCRdb's version contains in-frame clones alone and is incomplete. The sample shows around 200,000 clones, approximately 94% of them seen only once. The specimen was peripheral blood, collected 28 days after the second AZD1222 dose. These receptors all come from an adult who received the AZD1222 COVID-19 vaccine.

This chain uses TRBV11-3 with TRBJ2-1, with 7 bases fitting TRBD1. The V and J ends lost 5 bases and 3 bases, in that order; junction bases with no gene match: 10. Germline assignment: CDR1 SGHNT and CDR2 YENEEA. This CDR3 is 16 amino acids long. The CDR3 DNA is TGTGCCAGCAGCCCCCGGACAGGCTTTAACTACAATGAGCAGTTCTTC. Protein sequence: CASSPRTGFNYNEQFF.

The rearrangement links TRBV9 to TRBJ1-3, with 11 bases identical to TRBD1. This CDR3 region has 19 residues. CDR1 and CDR2 from the germline V gene are SGDLS and YYNGEE. V lost 4 bases and J lost 0; bases outside the gene matches: 12. This CDR3 reads CASSTSPGTGGSSGNTIYF. DNA of the CDR3: TGTGCCAGCAGCACTTCCCCCGGGACAGGGGGTAGCTCTGGAAACACCATATATTTT.

Here the CDR3 reads CATLELGGSNYGYTF. The DNA for the CDR3 is TGTGCCACCCTCGAACTGGGCGGAAGTAACTATGGCTACACCTTC. V usage is TRBV27 and J usage is TRBJ1-2; D is ambiguous. The CDR3 runs to 15 residues. V lost 10 bases, J lost 1 base, and 19 bases lay in between. From germline, CDR1 is MNHEY and CDR2 SMNVEV (reference sequence).

The V call is TRBV19, the J call TRBJ2-5; 7 bases line up with TRBD2. The CDR3 extends over 14 amino acids. V was clipped by 5 bases and J by 1 base; unmatched bases: 4. CDR1 is LNHDA and CDR2 is SQIVND in the germline V gene (reference sequence). The CDR3 is CASSGLGLQETQYF. The CDR3 region has the DNA TGTGCCAGTAGTGGACTAGGGCTCCAAGAGACCCAGTACTTC.

The chain links TRBV28 to TRBJ1-3, with 8 bases lining up with TRBD1. Germline CDR1 reads MDHEN; CDR2 reads SYDVKM. After removal of 6 bases from V and 5 bases from J, the junction contained 12 bases not matched to a gene. The CDR3 consists of 16 residues. The CDR3 DNA reads TGTGCCAGCAGCCCCGGACAGGGCTCTTTCAGAAACACCATATATTTT. It specifies CASSPGQGSFRNTIYF.

The chain combines TRBV6-1 with TRBJ2-5; D uncertain. CDR1 and CDR2 (germline): MNHNS, SASEGT. The CDR3 runs 15 residues. The V end lost 2 bases, the J end lost 4 bases, and 14 bases lay between the germline ends. The CDR3 coding sequence is TGTGCCAGCAGTGAATCAATAGGATGGGGAGAGACCCAGTACTTC. Protein product: CASSESIGWGETQYF.